This TCR beta chain derives from a study of identical twins. Study results and limitations: Within beta out-of-frame sequences, the excess sharing observed between twins was weaker.

Using its own MiXCR run on the 5' RACE reads, TCRdb lists one record per CDR3 protein. This sample has around 480,000 distinct CDR3 sequences, with 14% found just once. CDR3 length: 13 amino acids. Germline V gene sequence: CDR1 SGHAT, CDR2 FQNNGV. Trimming shortened V by 5 bases and J by 6 bases, and 10 bases separated the two germline ends. A word on this clonotype: Its antigen is not identified.

The data were also submitted as part of a second study, on yellow fever vaccine responses in identical twins.

The origin of this receptor is a woman under 30 in good health. The sample comprised CD4+ T cells sorted from blood. The rearrangement joins TRBV11-2 to TRBJ2-2; possible D gene TRBD2, 6 bases. DNA for the CDR3: TGTGCCAGCAGCCTCCTAGCGTCCGGGGAGCTGTTTTTT. Translating gives CASSLLASGELFF.